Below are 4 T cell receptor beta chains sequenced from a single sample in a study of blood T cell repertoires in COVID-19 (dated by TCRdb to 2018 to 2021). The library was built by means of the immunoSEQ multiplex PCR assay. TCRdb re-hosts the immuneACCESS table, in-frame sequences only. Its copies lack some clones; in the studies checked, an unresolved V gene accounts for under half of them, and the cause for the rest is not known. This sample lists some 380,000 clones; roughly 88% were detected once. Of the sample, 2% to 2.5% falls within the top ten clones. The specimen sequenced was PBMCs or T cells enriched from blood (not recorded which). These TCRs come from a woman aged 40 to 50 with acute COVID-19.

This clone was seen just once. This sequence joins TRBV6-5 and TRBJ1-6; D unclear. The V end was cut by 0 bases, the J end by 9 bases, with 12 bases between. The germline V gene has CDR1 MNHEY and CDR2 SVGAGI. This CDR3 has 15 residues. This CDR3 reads CASSYSQRRISPLHF. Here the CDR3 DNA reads TGTGCCAGCAGTTACTCGCAGCGAAGGATTTCACCCCTCCACTTT.

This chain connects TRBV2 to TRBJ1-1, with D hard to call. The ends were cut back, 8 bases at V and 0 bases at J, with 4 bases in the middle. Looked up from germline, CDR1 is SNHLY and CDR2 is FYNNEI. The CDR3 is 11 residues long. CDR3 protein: CASDMNTEAFF. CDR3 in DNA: TGTGCCAGCGACATGAACACTGAAGCTTTCTTT.

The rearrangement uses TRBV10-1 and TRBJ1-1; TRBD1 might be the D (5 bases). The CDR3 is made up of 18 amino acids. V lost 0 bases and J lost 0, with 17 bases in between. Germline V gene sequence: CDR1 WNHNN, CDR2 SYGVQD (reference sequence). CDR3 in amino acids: CASSESVWWTSMNTEAFF. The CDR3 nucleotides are TGCGCCAGCAGTGAGTCTGTATGGTGGACAAGCATGAACACTGAAGCTTTCTTT.

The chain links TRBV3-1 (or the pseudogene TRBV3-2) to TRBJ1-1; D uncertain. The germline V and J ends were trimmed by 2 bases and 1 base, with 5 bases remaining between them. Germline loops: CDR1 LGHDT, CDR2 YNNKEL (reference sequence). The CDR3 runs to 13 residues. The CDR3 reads CASSQFRNTEAFF. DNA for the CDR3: TGTGCCAGCAGCCAATTCCGGAACACTGAAGCTTTCTTT.